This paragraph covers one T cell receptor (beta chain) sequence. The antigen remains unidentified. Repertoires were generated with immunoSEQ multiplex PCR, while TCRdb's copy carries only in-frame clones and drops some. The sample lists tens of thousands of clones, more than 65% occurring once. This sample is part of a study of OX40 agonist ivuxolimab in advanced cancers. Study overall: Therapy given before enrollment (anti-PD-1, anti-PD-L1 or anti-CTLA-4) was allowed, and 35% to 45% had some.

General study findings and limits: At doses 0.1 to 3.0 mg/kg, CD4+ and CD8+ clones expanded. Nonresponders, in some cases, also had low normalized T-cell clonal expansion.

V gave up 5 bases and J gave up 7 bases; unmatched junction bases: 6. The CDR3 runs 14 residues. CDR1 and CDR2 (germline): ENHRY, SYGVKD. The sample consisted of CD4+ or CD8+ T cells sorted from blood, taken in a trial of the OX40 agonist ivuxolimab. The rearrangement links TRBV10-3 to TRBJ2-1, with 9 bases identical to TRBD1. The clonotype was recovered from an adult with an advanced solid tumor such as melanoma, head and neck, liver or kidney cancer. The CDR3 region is CAISSRTGENEQFF. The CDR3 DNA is TGTGCCATCAGTTCCCGGACAGGGGAGAATGAGCAGTTCTTC.